This TCR beta chain was documented in a study of T-cell memory formation after mild COVID-19. General study points: Clones contracting over day 15 to 85 were CD4/CD8 balanced, with later expanders leaning CD4+.

CDR1 is MNHEY and CDR2 is SVGAGI in the germline V gene. The CDR3 totals 13 residues. V was clipped by 2 bases and J by 4 bases, with 6 bases between them. TCRdb processed the 5' RACE reads anew with MiXCR; each CDR3 protein has one entry. Here the sample spans 150,000 to 200,000 distinct CDR3 sequences, under 20% being singletons. A word on this clonotype: Its antigen is still unknown.

This TCR came from an adult woman who had mild COVID-19 (a few samples of this study predate the infection). Cell type and time point are not known. Sequencing was carried out using PBMCs or a T cell subset sorted from them (not recorded which). This chain joins TRBV6-5 and TRBJ2-1; a possible D gene is TRBD2 (6 bases). DNA of the CDR3: TGTGCCAGCAGTTACGGACTATACAATGAGCAGTTCTTC. Its protein is CASSYGLYNEQFF.